This T cell receptor beta chain was sequenced for a study of identical twins. Whole-study findings and limits: Insertions were reduced in abundant cord blood beta clonotypes but not in memory repertoires.

TCRdb reprocessed the 5' RACE reads with MiXCR, giving one entry per CDR3 protein. Here the sample spans around 100,000 distinct CDR3 sequences, around 5.5% being singletons. The trim removed 2 bases at V and 7 bases at J, leaving 11 bases unmatched. This CDR3 has 16 amino acids. This clonotype was counted at least ten times. Its antigen is undetermined. The receptor comes from a woman aged 50 to 65 in good health. The rearrangement links TRBV12-3 or TRBV12-4 to TRBJ2-1; TRBD2 agrees at 7 bases. Sequencing used memory T cells sorted from blood. The CDR3 region is CASSLFGGGRANEQFF. CDR3 sequence (DNA): TGTGCCAGCAGTTTATTTGGCGGGGGACGTGCGAATGAGCAGTTCTTC.